This TCR beta chain appears in the sequencing data of a study of blood T cell repertoires in COVID-19. As for the study in general: Researchers got acute and convalescent COVID-19 samples from the United States, Italy and Spain. T cells, B-cell-depleted T cells, or PBMCs provided the cDNA or gDNA that served as material.

This clone was seen more than once but under ten times. The CDR3 contains 12 residues. V was trimmed by 5 bases and J by 9 bases, leaving 11 bases between them. Germline CDR1 is LNHDA and CDR2 is SQIVND (reference sequence). As processed by the authors: Amplifying reference gene primers gave estimates of nucleated cell counts. The data were produced by immunoSEQ multiplex PCR, yet TCRdb's version contains in-frame clones alone and is incomplete. The V and J calls and clone size were taken over from that table, and D and trimming were inferred from the DNA. This table has 280,000 or so clones, about 85% appearing once.

The sample was peripheral blood. The sequence was obtained from a human donor in a cohort sampled during active COVID-19. V gene TRBV19 combines with J gene TRBJ2-1; D ambiguous. The CDR3 nucleotides read TGTGCCAGTAGTGTTCAACGCGGTGAGCAGTTCTTC. Protein: CASSVQRGEQFF.